The clone carrying this T cell receptor beta chain showed up just once. Antigen: not known. The record originates from a study of cytomegalovirus exposure and HLA in healthy donors. Regarding the study as a whole: In a later analysis, a missense DCLRE1C variant was linked to TCR beta V- and J-gene trimming.

PCR primers comprised 60 Vbeta and 13 Jbeta primers. Repertoires were generated with immunoSEQ multiplex PCR, while TCRdb's copy carries only in-frame clones and drops some. The sample lists under 200,000 clones, 60% to 80% occurring once. The CDR3 sequence is 16 residues long. V lost 3 bases to trimming and J lost 2 bases; unmatched junction nucleotides: 5. Per germline, CDR1 MNHEY and CDR2 SMNVEV (reference sequence). This clonotype originated in a man between 35 and 55 years old in good health and CMV-seronegative. The source material was PBMCs. The chain recombines TRBV27 with TRBJ1-5, with 9 nucleotides matching TRBD1. CDR3 nucleotide sequence: TGTGCCAGCAGTTTGCTGGGACAGGGAGGCAATCAGCCCCAGCATTTT. Translation: CASSLLGQGGNQPQHF.